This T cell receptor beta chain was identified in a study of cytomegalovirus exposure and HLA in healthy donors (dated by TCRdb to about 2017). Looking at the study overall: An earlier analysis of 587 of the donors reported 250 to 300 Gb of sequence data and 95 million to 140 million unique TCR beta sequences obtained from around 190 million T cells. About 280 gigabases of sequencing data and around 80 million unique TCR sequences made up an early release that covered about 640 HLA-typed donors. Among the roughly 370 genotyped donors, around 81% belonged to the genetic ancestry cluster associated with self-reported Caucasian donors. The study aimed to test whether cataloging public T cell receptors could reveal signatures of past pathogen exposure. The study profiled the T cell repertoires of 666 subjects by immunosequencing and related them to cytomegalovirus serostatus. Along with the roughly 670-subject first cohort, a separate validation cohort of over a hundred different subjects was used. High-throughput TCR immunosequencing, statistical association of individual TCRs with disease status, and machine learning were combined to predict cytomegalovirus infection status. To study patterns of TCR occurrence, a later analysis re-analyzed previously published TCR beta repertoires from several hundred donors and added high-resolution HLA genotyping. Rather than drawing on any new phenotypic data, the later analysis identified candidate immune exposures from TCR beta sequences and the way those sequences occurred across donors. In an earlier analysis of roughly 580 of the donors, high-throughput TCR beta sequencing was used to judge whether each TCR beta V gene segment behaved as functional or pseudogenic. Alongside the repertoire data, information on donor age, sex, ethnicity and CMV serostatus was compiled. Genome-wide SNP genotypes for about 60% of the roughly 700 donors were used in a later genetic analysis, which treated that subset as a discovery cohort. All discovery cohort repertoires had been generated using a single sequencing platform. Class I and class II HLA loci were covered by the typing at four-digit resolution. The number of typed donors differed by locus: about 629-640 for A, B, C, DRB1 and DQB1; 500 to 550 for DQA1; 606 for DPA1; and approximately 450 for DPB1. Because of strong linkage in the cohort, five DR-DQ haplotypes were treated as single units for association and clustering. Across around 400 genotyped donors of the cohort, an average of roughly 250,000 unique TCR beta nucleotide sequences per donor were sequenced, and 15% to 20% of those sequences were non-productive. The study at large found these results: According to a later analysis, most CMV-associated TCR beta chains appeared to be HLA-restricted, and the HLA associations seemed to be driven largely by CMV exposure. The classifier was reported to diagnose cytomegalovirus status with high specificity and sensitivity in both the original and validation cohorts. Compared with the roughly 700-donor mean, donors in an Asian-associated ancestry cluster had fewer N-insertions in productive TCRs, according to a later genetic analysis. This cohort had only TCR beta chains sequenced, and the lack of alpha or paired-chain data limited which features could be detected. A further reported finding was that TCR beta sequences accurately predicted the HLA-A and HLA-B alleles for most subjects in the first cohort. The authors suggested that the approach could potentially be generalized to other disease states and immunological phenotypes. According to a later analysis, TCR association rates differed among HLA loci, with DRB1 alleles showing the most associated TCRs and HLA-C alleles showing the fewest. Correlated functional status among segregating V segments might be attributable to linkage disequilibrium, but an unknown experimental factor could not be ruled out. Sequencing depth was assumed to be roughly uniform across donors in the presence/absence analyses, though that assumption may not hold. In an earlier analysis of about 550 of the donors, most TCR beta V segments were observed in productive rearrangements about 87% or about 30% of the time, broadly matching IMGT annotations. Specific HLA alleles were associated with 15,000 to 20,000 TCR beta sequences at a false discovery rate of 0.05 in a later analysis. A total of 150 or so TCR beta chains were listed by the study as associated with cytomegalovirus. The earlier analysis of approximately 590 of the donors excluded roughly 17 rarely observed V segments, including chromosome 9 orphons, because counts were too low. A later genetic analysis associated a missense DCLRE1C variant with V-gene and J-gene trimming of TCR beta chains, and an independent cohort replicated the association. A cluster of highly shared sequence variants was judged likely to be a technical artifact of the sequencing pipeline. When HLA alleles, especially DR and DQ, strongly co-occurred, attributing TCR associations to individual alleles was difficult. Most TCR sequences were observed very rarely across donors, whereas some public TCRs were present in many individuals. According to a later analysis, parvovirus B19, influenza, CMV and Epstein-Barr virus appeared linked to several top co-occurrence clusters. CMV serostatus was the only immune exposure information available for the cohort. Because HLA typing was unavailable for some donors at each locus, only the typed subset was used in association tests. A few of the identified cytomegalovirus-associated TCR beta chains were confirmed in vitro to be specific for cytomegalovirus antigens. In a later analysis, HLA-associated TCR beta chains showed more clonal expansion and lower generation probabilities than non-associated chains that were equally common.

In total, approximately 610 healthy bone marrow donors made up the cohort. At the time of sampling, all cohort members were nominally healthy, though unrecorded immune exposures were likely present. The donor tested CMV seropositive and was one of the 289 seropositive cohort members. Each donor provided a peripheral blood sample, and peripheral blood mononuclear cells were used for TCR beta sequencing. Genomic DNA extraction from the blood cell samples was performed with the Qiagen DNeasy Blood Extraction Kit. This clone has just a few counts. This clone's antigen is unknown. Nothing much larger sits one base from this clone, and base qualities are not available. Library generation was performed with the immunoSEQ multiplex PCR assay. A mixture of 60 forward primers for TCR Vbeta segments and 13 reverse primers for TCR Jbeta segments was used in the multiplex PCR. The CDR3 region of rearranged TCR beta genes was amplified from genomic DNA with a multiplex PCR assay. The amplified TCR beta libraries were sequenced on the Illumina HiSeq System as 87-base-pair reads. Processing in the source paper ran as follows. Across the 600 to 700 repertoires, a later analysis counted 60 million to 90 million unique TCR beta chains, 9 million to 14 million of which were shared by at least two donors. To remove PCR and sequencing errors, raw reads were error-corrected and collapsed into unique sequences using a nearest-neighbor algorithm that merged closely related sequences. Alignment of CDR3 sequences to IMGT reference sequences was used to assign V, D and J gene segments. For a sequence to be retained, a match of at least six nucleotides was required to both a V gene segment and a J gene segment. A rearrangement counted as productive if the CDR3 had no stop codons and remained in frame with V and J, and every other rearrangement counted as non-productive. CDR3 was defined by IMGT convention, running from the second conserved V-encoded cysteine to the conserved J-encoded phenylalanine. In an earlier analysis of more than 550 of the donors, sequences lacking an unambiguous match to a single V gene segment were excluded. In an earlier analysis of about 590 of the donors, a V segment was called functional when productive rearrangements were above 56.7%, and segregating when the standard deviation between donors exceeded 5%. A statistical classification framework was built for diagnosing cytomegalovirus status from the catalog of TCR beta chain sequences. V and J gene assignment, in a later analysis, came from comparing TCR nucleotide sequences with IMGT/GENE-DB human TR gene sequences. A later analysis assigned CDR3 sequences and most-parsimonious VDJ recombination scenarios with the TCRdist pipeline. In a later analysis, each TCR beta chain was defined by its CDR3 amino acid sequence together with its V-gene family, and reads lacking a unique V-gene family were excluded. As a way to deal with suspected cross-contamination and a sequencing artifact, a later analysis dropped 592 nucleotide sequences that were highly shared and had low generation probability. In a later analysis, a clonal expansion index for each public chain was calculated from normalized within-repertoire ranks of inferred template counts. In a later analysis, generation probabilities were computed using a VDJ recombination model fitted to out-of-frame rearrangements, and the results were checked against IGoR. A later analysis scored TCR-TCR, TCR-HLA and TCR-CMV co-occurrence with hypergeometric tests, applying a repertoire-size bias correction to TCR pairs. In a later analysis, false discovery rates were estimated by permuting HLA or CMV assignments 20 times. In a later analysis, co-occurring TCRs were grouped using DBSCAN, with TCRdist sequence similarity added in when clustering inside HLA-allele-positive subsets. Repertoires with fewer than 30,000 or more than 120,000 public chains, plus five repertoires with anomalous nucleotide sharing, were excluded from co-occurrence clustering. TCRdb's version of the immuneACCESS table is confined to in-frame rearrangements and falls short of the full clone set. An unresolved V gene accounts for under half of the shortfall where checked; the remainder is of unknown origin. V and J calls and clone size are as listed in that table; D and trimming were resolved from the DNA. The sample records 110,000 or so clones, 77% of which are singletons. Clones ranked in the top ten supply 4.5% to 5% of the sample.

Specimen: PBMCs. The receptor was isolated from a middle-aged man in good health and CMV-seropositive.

The nucleotide sequence reads TGTGCCAGCTCTCTAGCGGACACCCAAGAGACCCAGTACTTC. The encoded protein is CASSLADTQETQYF. This sequence uses TRBV6-1 and TRBJ2-5; a stretch of 7 junction bases matches TRBD2. Including the terminal cysteine and phenylalanine, the CDR3 comprises 14 residues. Here the CDR3 DNA is all that survives: 42 bases in frame from base 1. Germline trimming: 8 bases from V, 1 base from J; junction bases outside gene matches: 7. For CDR1 and CDR2, the germline V gene lists MNHNS and SASEGT.